Each of the 31 T cell receptor beta chains below was sequenced from the same sample in a study of T-cell memory formation after mild COVID-19. One entry per CDR3 protein results from TCRdb running MiXCR on the 5' RACE reads. The sample lists 450,000 to 650,000 distinct CDR3 sequences; less than 25% were seen once. What was sequenced was PBMCs or a T cell subset sorted from them (not recorded which). These receptors all stem from an adult woman who had mild COVID-19 (a few samples of this study predate the infection). Cell type and time point are not known.

This clonotype has more than one count but fewer than ten. This rearrangement joins TRBV12-3 or TRBV12-4 to TRBJ2-3; no clear D. V was pared by 1 base and J by 3 bases, with 5 bases between. The CDR3 consists of 13 residues. The CDR3 nucleotides are TGTGCCAGCAGTTTAGTATGGACAGATACGCAGTATTTT. Residues: CASSLVWTDTQYF.

This chain uses TRBV21-1 with TRBJ2-7; whether TRBD1, the table's D call, matches the DNA was not checked. TRBV21-1 is a pseudogene segment. This CDR3 comprises 9 residues. The DNA of the CDR3 is TGTGCCAAAAGGGGGCTACAGTACTTC. Translated, it gives CAKRGLQYF.

J is TRBJ2-5 and V is TRBV5-1; 8 bases are a match to TRBD1. V lost 5 bases to trimming and J lost 1 base; unmatched junction nucleotides: 7. Germline assignment: CDR1 SGHRS and CDR2 YFSETQ. The length of the CDR3 is 15 residues. The chain's CDR3 is CASRPPGTGQETQYF. The CDR3 DNA is TGCGCCAGCAGACCTCCGGGGACAGGCCAAGAGACCCAGTACTTC.

This rearrangement joins TRBV28 to TRBJ2-1; 11 bases line up with TRBD2. V lost 6 bases, J lost 7 bases, and 14 bases stayed unmatched. CDR1 and CDR2 from the germline V gene are MDHEN and SYDVKM. This CDR3 is built from 17 residues. DNA for the CDR3: TGTGCCAGCAGCCCGGGACAGCTACTAGCGGGAGAGAATGAGCAGTTCTTC. Translating gives CASSPGQLLAGENEQFF.

The genes are TRBV11-3 and TRBJ2-7; 11 bases fit TRBD2. V was pared by 2 bases and J by 1 base, with 7 bases of the junction left unmatched. The CDR3 runs 17 residues. Germline CDR1 is SGHNT and CDR2 is YENEEA. CDR3 region: CASSLPSTSGASYEQYF. In DNA form, the CDR3 reads TGTGCCAGCAGCTTACCGTCGACTAGCGGGGCATCCTACGAGCAGTACTTC.

The chain joins TRBV12-3 or TRBV12-4 to TRBJ1-5, with D unresolved. Trimming left V 6 bases short and J 2 bases short, with 14 bases between. The CDR3 extends over 15 amino acids. Here the CDR3 DNA reads TGTGCCAGCAGGCCTTCCCACACTCGCAATCAGCCCCAGCATTTT. Protein product: CASRPSHTRNQPQHF.

This clonotype was observed a handful of times. This rearrangement joins TRBV29-1 to TRBJ2-5; 8 positions match TRBD1. The CDR3 has 13 residues. Germline loops: CDR1 SQVTM, CDR2 ANQGSEA. V gave up 3 bases and J gave up 7 bases; unmatched junction bases: 7. CDR3 in amino acids: CSVEGDRFSTQYF. Here the CDR3 DNA reads TGCAGCGTTGAGGGGGACAGGTTCTCGACCCAGTACTTC. Variable domain in full (rest from reference TRBV29-1 and TRBJ2-5): SAVISQKPSRDICQRGTSLTIQCQVDSQVTMMFWYRQQPGQSLTLIATANQGSEATYESGFVIDKFPISRPNLTFSTLTVSNMSPEDSSIYLCSVEGDRFSTQYFGPGTRLLVL.

The rearrangement uses TRBV5-5 and TRBJ1-1, with TRBD1 as a possible D gene (5 bases). V lost 3 bases to trimming and J lost 6 bases, with 9 bases between them. Germline-derived CDR1 and CDR2 are SGHKS and YYEKEE (reference sequence). The CDR3 consists of 12 residues. In DNA, the CDR3 is TGTGCCAGCAGCTCGAGGGGCGCTGAAGCTTTCTTT. Its protein product is CASSSRGAEAFF.

The chain is built from TRBV20-1 and TRBJ2-1; 8 bases fit TRBD2. This CDR3 has 13 amino acids. Germline V gives CDR1 DFQATT, CDR2 SNEGSKA (reference sequence). Trimming took 1 base from V and 10 from J; bases not matched to a gene: 6. DNA of the CDR3: TGCAGTGCTAGAGGTGGGACTAGGAGGGAGCAGTTCTTC. Translating gives CSARGGTRREQFF.

Note on this clonotype: The germline gene is not matched at one end of the junction; a read error may be the cause. CDR3 DNA: TGTGCCAGCAGCTTGGGAACGGGACAGGGGGCGGTCGAAGACTTC. Translated: CASSLGTGQGAVEDF. The genes are TRBV5-4 and TRBJ2-7, with 12 bases aligning to TRBD1. This CDR3 has 15 amino acids. Germline V gene data show CDR1 as SGHNT and CDR2 as YYREEE (reference sequence).

This chain links TRBV19 with TRBJ1-4; the D gene is possibly TRBD1 (6 bases). Trimming removed 3 bases at V and 8 bases at J, with 16 bases between. CDR3 length equals 15 residues. Germline lookup yields CDR1 LNHDA and CDR2 SQIVND (reference sequence). The CDR3 nucleotides are TGTGCCAGTAGTATGAACAGGGCGGTACAGGAAAAACTGTTTTTT. Protein product: CASSMNRAVQEKLFF.

This clonotype was seen a handful of times. The chain has TRBV7-2 and TRBJ1-2; the D is unclear. V was clipped by 5 bases and J by 5 bases, with 15 bases between them. The CDR3 is made up of 14 amino acids. CDR1 is SGHTA, CDR2 FQGNSA, per germline. CDR3 in amino acids: CASSPYVGLYGYTF. The CDR3 coding sequence is TGTGCCAGCAGCCCCTATGTTGGGCTTTATGGCTACACCTTC.

The chain combines TRBV2 with TRBJ2-2; 7 bases fit TRBD2. The V segment lost 5 bases and the J segment 1 base; nucleotides outside the gene matches: 4. The CDR3 runs 15 residues. CDR1 is SNHLY, CDR2 FYNNEI, per germline. CDR3 loop: CASSLRTRNTGELFF. CDR3 DNA sequence: TGTGCCAGCAGTCTACGGACTAGGAACACCGGGGAGCTGTTTTTT.

This clonotype was found a few times. The CDR3 protein is CASSLGGTGANEQFF. As DNA, the CDR3 is TGTGCCAGCAGCTTGGGAGGTACAGGGGCCAATGAGCAGTTCTTC. The chain carries TRBV6-5 and TRBJ2-1; TRBD1 is a possible D gene (7 bases). This CDR3 region has 15 residues. Deletions cut 6 bases from V and 6 bases from J, with 18 bases between. Germline loops: CDR1 MNHEY, CDR2 SVGAGI.

The chain carries TRBV5-1 and TRBJ2-1; no reliable D call. Deletions cut 0 bases from V and 10 bases from J, with 14 bases between. This CDR3 is built from 14 residues. Germline CDR1 is SGHRS and CDR2 is YFSETQ. In DNA form, the CDR3 reads TGCGCCAGCAGCTTGGCCACCGAGTTCGGGGAGCAGTTCTTC. Its protein is CASSLATEFGEQFF.

V and J are TRBV4-1 and TRBJ1-1; 9 bases line up with TRBD1. The V and J ends lost 1 base and 3 bases, in that order; junction bases with no gene match: 3. The CDR3 sequence is 15 residues long. Germline CDR1 and CDR2: MGHRA and YSYEKL. The CDR3 spells CASSQGTGVDTEAFF. In DNA, the CDR3 is TGCGCCAGCAGCCAAGGGACAGGGGTTGACACTGAAGCTTTCTTT.

V and J are TRBV20-1 and TRBJ1-1; tentative D call: TRBD1 (5 bases). The CDR3 extends over 13 amino acids. Germline values: CDR1 DFQATT, CDR2 SNEGSKA (reference sequence). V was trimmed by 0 bases and J by 5 bases, leaving 10 bases between them. CDR3 DNA sequence: TGCAGTGCTAGAGATAGCAGGGCTACTGAAGCTTTCTTT. This gives the protein CSARDSRATEAFF.

The rearrangement links TRBV27 to TRBJ2-3, with D tentatively TRBD1 or TRBD2 (6 bases each). The length of the CDR3 is 16 residues. V lost 7 bases and J lost 1, with 18 bases in between. Germline V gene data show CDR1 as MNHEY and CDR2 as SMNVEV (reference sequence). The CDR3: CASKRPGAGGTDTQYF. The DNA for the CDR3 is TGTGCCAGCAAACGCCCGGGGGCAGGCGGCACAGATACGCAGTATTTT.

This clonotype has a handful of counts. This chain connects TRBV5-4 to TRBJ2-2, with D perhaps matching TRBD1 or TRBD2 (5 bases each). This CDR3 is 15 amino acids long. V lost 3 bases, J lost 7 bases, and 16 bases lay in between. Germline CDR1 and CDR2: SGHNT and YYREEE (reference sequence). The CDR3 spells CASSSVPGQSGELFF. CDR3 DNA: TGTGCCAGCAGCTCCGTTCCGGGGCAGAGCGGGGAGCTGTTTTTT.

This chain connects TRBV29-1 to TRBJ1-3; the D is unclear. The ends were cut back, 6 bases at V and 4 bases at J, with 16 bases in the middle. Germline V gene lookup returns CDR1 SQVTM and CDR2 ANQGSEA. The CDR3 has 14 residues. CDR3 residues: CSVIGPLPGNTIYF. The CDR3 region has the DNA TGCAGCGTCATAGGACCGTTACCGGGAAACACCATATATTTT.

Only a few counts were recorded for this clonotype. The chain carries TRBV12-3 or TRBV12-4 and TRBJ1-1, with D perhaps matching TRBD1 (5 bases). The CDR3 length is 13 residues. The germline V and J ends were trimmed by 1 base and 5 bases, with 8 bases remaining between them. The CDR3 DNA reads as TGTGCCAGCAGTTTAGGGGGGTGGACTGAAGCTTTCTTT. Its protein product is CASSLGGWTEAFF.

The sample holds one count of this clonotype. The chain carries TRBV3-1 and TRBJ2-5; tentatively, D is TRBD2 (6 bases). Germline V lookup: CDR1 LGHDT, CDR2 YNNKEL (reference sequence). This CDR3 region has 15 residues. Trimming pared 0 bases from V and 1 base from J, leaving 9 bases between. CDR3 DNA sequence: TGTGCCAGCAGCCAAGATTGGAGGGGCCAAGAGACCCAGTACTTC. The encoded protein is CASSQDWRGQETQYF.

The chain couples TRBV5-1 to TRBJ2-3; TRBD2 agrees at 16 bases. With V trimmed by 3 bases and J by 2 bases, 6 bases remained unmatched. The CDR3 length is 18 residues. In germline, CDR1 is SGHRS, CDR2 YFSETQ. The chain's CDR3 is CASSSAGTSGGVTDTQYF. Here the CDR3 DNA reads TGCGCCAGCAGCTCGGCCGGGACTAGCGGGGGGGTCACAGATACGCAGTATTTT.

The chain carries TRBV29-1 and TRBJ1-2; D is unresolved. The CDR3 spans 13 residues. From germline, CDR1 is SQVTM and CDR2 ANQGSEA. Trimming took 3 bases from V and 2 from J, leaving 10 bases between them. The CDR3, as DNA: TGCAGCGTTGAGTTTAGGGAAAACTATGGCTACACCTTC. Its protein is CSVEFRENYGYTF. The full variable domain, with the rest looked up from reference TRBV29-1 and TRBJ1-2, is SAVISQKPSRDICQRGTSLTIQCQVDSQVTMMFWYRQQPGQSLTLIATANQGSEATYESGFVIDKFPISRPNLTFSTLTVSNMSPEDSSIYLCSVEFRENYGYTFGSGTRLTVV.

This clonotype occurred a few times. V and J are TRBV4-2 and TRBJ2-7; TRBD2 matches 12 bases. CDR3 length: 17 residues. After removal of 4 bases from V and 2 bases from J, the junction contained 9 bases not matched to a gene. Germline V lookup: CDR1 LGHNA, CDR2 YNFKEQ. This chain's CDR3 is CASSPAVTSGRTYEQYF. Here the CDR3 DNA reads TGTGCCAGCAGCCCAGCGGTCACTAGCGGGAGGACCTACGAGCAGTACTTC.

J is TRBJ2-2 and V is TRBV7-9; D not certain. The CDR3 is made up of 14 amino acids. Trimming stripped 0 bases from V and 6 bases from J, with 8 bases between. CDR1 and CDR2 from the germline V gene are SEHNR and FQNEAQ (reference sequence). The CDR3 region has the DNA TGTGCCAGCAGCTTAGCGCTAGAGGCCGGGGAGCTGTTTTTT. As protein: CASSLALEAGELFF.

The chain employs TRBV20-1 and TRBJ2-1, with 7 nucleotides matching TRBD2. Germline lookup yields CDR1 DFQATT and CDR2 SNEGSKA (reference sequence). J lost 7 bases, V lost 0 bases, and 9 bases had no gene match. CDR3 length equals 15 residues. Here the CDR3 reads CSARDVQREQNEQFF. In DNA, the CDR3 is TGCAGTGCTAGAGATGTGCAGCGGGAACAGAATGAGCAGTTCTTC.

This clonotype was seen a handful of times. The chain has TRBV14 and TRBJ2-7, with D uncertain. CDR1 is SGHDN and CDR2 is FVKESK in the germline V gene. V was clipped by 4 bases and J by 6 bases, with 16 bases between them. The CDR3 contains 14 residues. CDR3 sequence: CASSLLGRSLEQYF. The CDR3 DNA reads TGTGCCAGCAGCCTCTTGGGCAGGTCCCTCGAGCAGTACTTC.

This clonotype was recorded only once. The chain is built from TRBV7-3 and TRBJ1-1; D is possibly TRBD1 (6 bases). Germline CDR1 reads SGHTA; CDR2 reads FQGTGA. Trimming shortened V by 5 bases and J by 3 bases, and 16 bases separated the two germline ends. The CDR3 contains 15 residues. The CDR3 reads CASSESSRGHTEAFF. CDR3 DNA: TGTGCCAGCAGCGAGAGTAGCAGGGGTCACACTGAAGCTTTCTTT. The variable domain in full, completed from reference TRBV7-3 and TRBJ1-1, reads GAGVSQTPSNKVTEKGKYVELRCDPISGHTALYWYRQSLGQGPEFLIYFQGTGAADDSGLPNDRFFAVRPEGSVSTLKIQRTERGDSAVYLCASSESSRGHTEAFFGQGTRLTVV.

This chain uses TRBV9 with TRBJ2-3; TRBD1 aligns across 9 bases. The CDR3 spans 16 residues. CDR1 SGDLS and CDR2 YYNGEE come from the germline V gene. Trimming at V came to 1 base and at J to 7 bases, leaving 10 bases not matched to a gene. The CDR3 sequence: CASSVQIGQGSNTQYF. DNA of the CDR3: TGTGCCAGCAGCGTACAGATCGGACAGGGGTCGAATACGCAGTATTTT.

V is TRBV27 and J is TRBJ2-3; 7 bases fit TRBD2. Germline V lookup: CDR1 MNHEY, CDR2 SMNVEV (reference sequence). The CDR3 is made up of 14 amino acids. The junction had 8 bases not matched to a gene; V was cut back by 6 bases and J by 5 bases. CDR3 loop: CASSNGLVGDTQYF. As DNA, the CDR3 is TGTGCCAGCAGCAACGGACTAGTCGGAGATACGCAGTATTTT.